These 17 T cell receptor beta chains share one sample of origin, sequenced in a study of CD8 T cells in Susac syndrome. Reverse transcription of about 0.45 to 1 ug RNA was carried out with random hexamers. TCRdb redid the calling of the immunoSEQ multiplex PCR reads with MiXCR, one entry per CDR3 protein. The profile shows roughly 130,000 distinct CDR3 sequences, 90% to 95% of them singletons. Sequencing was carried out using CD4+ T cells from PBMCs. These TCRs come from a human donor in good health.

The chain employs TRBV6-6 and TRBJ1-1, with D possibly TRBD1 on 6 matching bases. The CDR3 runs to 13 residues. Germline-derived CDR1 and CDR2 are MNHNY and SVGAGI (reference sequence). Trimming shortened V by 1 base and J by 6 bases, and 9 bases separated the two germline ends. The CDR3 DNA follows: TGTGCCAGCAGTTACTACGGACAGTCTGAAGCTTTCTTT. Its translation: CASSYYGQSEAFF.

The rearrangement joins TRBV4-1 to TRBJ1-1; D ambiguous. V lost 2 bases to trimming and J lost 0 bases, with 10 bases between them. CDR1 MGHRA and CDR2 YSYEKL come from the germline V gene. The CDR3 is 15 amino acids. The CDR3 is CASSQRQTLNTEAFF. The CDR3 region has the DNA TGCGCCAGCAGCCAAAGACAAACGTTGAACACTGAAGCTTTCTTT.

CDR3 in amino acids: CASSLLVPPYYGYTF. CDR3 DNA sequence: TGTGCCAGCAGTTTATTAGTCCCTCCCTACTATGGCTACACCTTC. The chain carries TRBV28 and TRBJ1-2; D not resolved. The V gene lost 1 base and the J gene lost 3 bases, with 12 bases spanning the gap. This CDR3 contains 15 residues. The germline V gene has CDR1 MDHEN and CDR2 SYDVKM.

The chain combines TRBV18 with TRBJ2-1; D unresolved. The CDR3 extends over 13 amino acids. The germline V and J ends were trimmed by 1 base and 8 bases, with 9 bases remaining between them. Germline V lookup: CDR1 KGHSH, CDR2 LQKENI. The CDR3 protein is CASSPLSTDEQFF. The CDR3 nucleotides are TGTGCCAGCTCACCACTCAGCACGGATGAGCAGTTCTTC.

This chain joins TRBV5-4 and TRBJ2-5, with 7 bases that match TRBD1. The germline CDR1 and CDR2 sequences are SGHNT and YYREEE (reference sequence). V gave up 4 bases and J gave up 1 base; unmatched junction bases: 4. This CDR3 has 14 residues. The DNA of the CDR3 is TGTGCCAGCAGCACACGACAGGGCCAAGAGACCCAGTACTTC. Translated: CASSTRQGQETQYF.

CDR3: CASSSQGTGSGAFF. The DNA for the CDR3 is TGTGCCAGCAGCTCCCAGGGTACAGGGAGTGGAGCTTTCTTT. The chain has TRBV5-4 and TRBJ1-1; tentative D call: TRBD1 (6 bases). The CDR3 runs 14 residues. Trimming cost V 3 bases and J 10 bases, with 19 bases left between them. Germline CDR1 SGHNT, CDR2 YYREEE (reference sequence).

This rearrangement joins TRBV9 to TRBJ2-7; either TRBD1 or TRBD2 may fit D (5 bases each). Trimming left V 4 bases short and J 3 bases short, with 11 bases between. Germline values: CDR1 SGDLS, CDR2 YYNGEE. The CDR3 covers 13 residues. CDR3 amino acids: CASSPRDLYEQYF. The CDR3 region has the DNA TGTGCCAGCAGCCCCCGGGACCTCTACGAGCAGTACTTC.

The rearrangement uses TRBV4-2 and TRBJ2-1; TRBD2 agrees at 11 bases. This CDR3 is 16 amino acids long. V was pared by 3 bases and J by 5 bases, with 6 bases of the junction left unmatched. Germline V CDR1 and CDR2: LGHNA, YNFKEQ. CDR3 DNA sequence: TGTGCCAGCAGCCAGGCCCCGGGACTAGCGGACAATGAGCAGTTCTTC. It yields the protein CASSQAPGLADNEQFF.

The chain uses TRBV3-1 and TRBJ2-5, with TRBD2 matching 10 bases. Germline CDR1 is LGHDT and CDR2 is YNNKEL (reference sequence). Trimming took 4 bases from V and 5 from J; bases not matched to a gene: 10. CDR3 length: 16 residues. The CDR3 coding sequence is TGTGCCAGCAGCCCGTCACCGGGACTAGCGAAGGAGACCCAGTACTTC. Its protein is CASSPSPGLAKETQYF.

This chain uses TRBV29-1 with TRBJ2-7; D gene unclear. This CDR3 has 15 amino acids. Between the trimmed V and J ends, which lost 6 bases and 5 bases, there was a span of 23 bases. CDR1 and CDR2 from the germline V gene are SQVTM and ANQGSEA. The CDR3 sequence is CSVKTPGAPNNEQYF. The CDR3 nucleotides read TGCAGCGTCAAAACCCCTGGAGCCCCCAACAACGAGCAGTACTTC.

V usage is TRBV2 and J usage is TRBJ2-5; the D gene is possibly TRBD1 (6 bases). Germline V gene sequence: CDR1 SNHLY, CDR2 FYNNEI. Trimming took off 5 bases at V and 1 base at J, with 8 bases between the two ends. The CDR3 length is 13 residues. The CDR3 region has the DNA TGTGCCAGCAGTACAGGGACCCAAGAGACCCAGTACTTC. Protein product: CASSTGTQETQYF.

V usage is TRBV28 and J usage is TRBJ2-1; a weak D match, TRBD1 (5 bases). The CDR3 contains 15 residues. Germline loops: CDR1 MDHEN, CDR2 SYDVKM. V dropped 4 bases and J dropped 6 bases, with 16 bases sitting between them. CDR3 DNA: TGTGCCAGCAGTTATCAGGGTTTGGGTGGCAATGAGCAGTTCTTC. This gives the protein CASSYQGLGGNEQFF.

This clonotype has a handful of counts. V is TRBV27 and J is TRBJ1-2; the match to TRBD1 covers 7 bases. The germline gives CDR1 MNHEY, CDR2 SMNVEV (reference sequence). The length of the CDR3 is 13 residues. Germline trimming cut 3 bases from V and 5 bases from J; bases unmatched to any gene: 3. The CDR3 protein is CASSLTGTYGYTF. The CDR3 region has the DNA TGTGCCAGCAGTTTGACAGGGACATATGGCTACACCTTC.

This rearrangement joins TRBV6-2 or TRBV6-3 to TRBJ2-1; the match to TRBD1 covers 8 bases. V lost 6 bases, J lost 4 bases, and 2 bases stayed unmatched. The CDR3 sequence is 13 residues long. Germline CDR1 MNHEY, CDR2 SVGEGT. CDR3 in amino acids: CASRDRVYNEQFF. CDR3 bases: TGTGCCAGCAGGGACAGGGTTTACAATGAGCAGTTCTTC.

The chain recombines TRBV5-4 with TRBJ2-1, with D perhaps TRBD2 (6 bases). The germline V and J ends were trimmed by 2 bases and 1 base, with 10 bases remaining between them. This CDR3 has 15 amino acids. Germline values: CDR1 SGHNT, CDR2 YYREEE (reference sequence). CDR3 amino acids: CASSLDGRSYNEQFF. The CDR3 region has the DNA TGTGCCAGCAGCTTAGACGGGAGATCCTACAATGAGCAGTTCTTC.

The rearrangement uses TRBV29-1 and TRBJ2-2, with D perhaps matching TRBD1 (7 bases). CDR3 length: 14 residues. Trimming removed 6 bases from V and 4 bases from J, with 15 bases in between. CDR1 is SQVTM and CDR2 is ANQGSEA in the germline V gene. DNA for the CDR3: TGCAGCGTCGAAAGGGGGCGGGGCACCGGGGAGCTGTTTTTT. It specifies CSVERGRGTGELFF.

In the case of this clonotype: Germline and junction disagree at one end, which may indicate a read error. This chain joins TRBV2 and TRBJ2-1, with D possibly being TRBD1 (5 bases). Germline CDR1 is SNHLY and CDR2 is FYNNEI. The CDR3 length is 15 residues. CDR3 nucleotide sequence: TGTGCCAGCTTTTCCGGCCAGGGTGCGACCCCCCGGGTGCTCTTC. Its protein is CASFSGQGATPRVLF.